These T cell receptor beta chains were read from a single sample in a study of T cells after posttransplantation cyclophosphamide. Clones were read by immunoSEQ multiplex PCR, and TCRdb kept only the in-frame ones, dropping some. The sample holds about 17,000 clones, approximately 80% seen once. The sequencing here drew on PBMCs, taken 410 to 450 days after allogeneic stem cell transplant with calcineurin inhibitor and methotrexate. The source of these receptors is a male patient in his thirties who received an allogeneic stem cell transplant from an unrelated donor, was CMV-positive, and had acute and chronic GVHD. Some T cells may originate from the graft donor. CDR3s include the opening cysteine and the closing phenylalanine or tryptophan. The D gene is left open where the match is weak. Size is omitted from some rows. Given values are once, few, many or a class for expanded clones.

len,abundance,j_gene,v_gene,d_gene,CDR3aa,CDR3nt
13,NA,TRBJ2-2,TRBV19,NA,CASSGDNTGELFF,TGTGCCAGTAGCGGGGATAACACCGGGGAGCTGTTTTTT
16,NA,TRBJ1-1,TRBV4-2,TRBD1,CASSQAGTGLNTEAFF,TGTGCCAGCAGCCAAGCCGGGACAGGGTTGAACACTGAAGCTTTCTTT
15,NA,TRBJ2-4,TRBV10-3,NA,CAISDSAVAKNIQYF,TGTGCCATCAGTGATTCCGCGGTAGCCAAAAACATTCAGTACTTC
16,NA,TRBJ2-5,TRBV5-1,TRBD2,CASSFLAGGLRETQYF,TGCGCCAGCAGCTTCCTAGCGGGGGGGCTTCGGGAGACCCAGTACTTC
15,NA,TRBJ1-1,TRBV6-5,TRBD1,CASSQGANQNTEAFF,TGTGCCAGCAGTCAGGGGGCGAACCAGAACACTGAAGCTTTCTTT
16,NA,TRBJ2-1,TRBV11-2,TRBD2,CASSFPGAGGWGEQFF,TGTGCCAGCAGCTTCCCCGGGGCGGGGGGCTGGGGGGAGCAGTTCTTC
15,NA,TRBJ1-1,TRBV7-6,NA,CASSAGAGLNTEAFF,TGTGCCAGCAGCGCGGGGGCAGGGCTGAACACTGAAGCTTTCTTT
16,NA,TRBJ1-6,TRBV5-6,TRBD1,CASSLVRRQGDSPLHF,TGTGCCAGCAGCTTGGTTCGGCGACAGGGGGATTCACCCCTCCACTTT
16,NA,TRBJ1-2,TRBV7-2,TRBD1,CASSPGFGTGAYGYTF,TGTGCCAGCAGCCCAGGTTTCGGGACAGGGGCCTATGGCTACACCTTC
16,NA,TRBJ1-2,TRBV5-5,NA,CASSPGGSGFNYGYTF,TGTGCCAGCAGCCCGGGAGGCAGCGGATTTAACTATGGCTACACCTTC
17,NA,TRBJ2-7,TRBV9,NA,CASSGGGDLYTNYEQYF,TGTGCCAGCAGCGGGGGCGGGGATCTTTATACAAACTACGAGCAGTACTTC
15,NA,TRBJ2-7,TRBV7-9,TRBD1,CASSRAGTGSYEQYF,TGTGCCAGCAGCCGCGCCGGGACAGGCTCCTACGAGCAGTACTTC
16,few,TRBJ1-6,TRBV4-1,NA,CASSPGGEGGESPLHF,TGCGCCAGCAGCCCCGGGGGGGAAGGAGGAGAGTCACCCCTCCACTTT
14,NA,TRBJ1-4,TRBV29-1,TRBD1,CSVSRTGSNEKLFF,TGCAGCGTTTCCAGGACAGGGTCTAATGAAAAACTGTTTTTT
15,NA,TRBJ1-4,TRBV29-1,TRBD1,CSAIQGQPVNEKLFF,TGCAGCGCCATTCAGGGACAGCCAGTTAATGAAAAACTGTTTTTT
18,NA,TRBJ1-2,TRBV19,TRBD1,CASSAEKTRTGPHYGYTF,TGTGCCAGTAGTGCCGAGAAGACCCGGACAGGGCCCCACTATGGCTACACCTTC
15,NA,TRBJ1-1,TRBV5-4,TRBD1,CASSSGGPRGTEAFF,TGTGCCAGCTCATCAGGGGGTCCGCGGGGTACTGAAGCTTTCTTT
14,few,TRBJ2-3,TRBV9,NA,CASSPASYTDTQYF,TGTGCCAGCAGCCCCGCCTCCTACACAGATACGCAGTATTTT
18,once,TRBJ1-2,TRBV28,NA,CASSPTTALALGNYGYTF,TGTGCCAGCAGTCCTACGACAGCCTTGGCCTTGGGTAACTATGGCTACACCTTC
14,few,TRBJ1-2,TRBV5-1,TRBD1,CASSSDRVSYGYTF,TGCGCCAGCAGCTCAGACAGGGTCTCCTATGGCTACACCTTC
15,NA,TRBJ1-4,TRBV5-1,TRBD1,CASSLAGGSNEKLFF,TGCGCCAGCAGTCTCGCAGGGGGATCTAATGAAAAACTGTTTTTT
15,few,TRBJ2-2,TRBV6-5,NA,CASSYSTVNTGELFF,TGTGCCAGCAGTTACTCGACAGTGAACACCGGGGAGCTGTTTTTT
13,NA,TRBJ2-1,TRBV28,NA,CASTLGDYNEQFF,TGTGCCAGCACCCTAGGGGATTACAATGAGCAGTTCTTC
17,NA,TRBJ2-1,TRBV11-2,TRBD2,CASSLSTTSGPYNEQFF,TGTGCCAGCAGCCTATCGACGACTAGCGGTCCCTACAATGAGCAGTTCTTC